These 10 T cell receptor beta chains originate from one sample sequenced in a study of vaccination and CD4 T cells after COVID-19. Treatment here: roughly 11-day PBMC culture with coronavirus spike peptide pools or control peptides (ViraFEST assay). Researchers used the Oncomine TCR Beta short-read assay to sequence DNA from cultured CD4+ T cells. Via MiXCR, TCRdb re-called the PCR reads, giving one row per CDR3 protein. Counted here are under 15,000 distinct CDR3 sequences, approximately 44% occurring once; the ten biggest clones make up about 13%. For these TCRs, the target antigens are not known. Sequencing input: CD4+ T cells from blood, cultured in vitro. The receptors here all came from a human donor who had recovered from COVID-19.

The V call is TRBV29-1, the J call TRBJ2-7; no clear D gene. This CDR3 contains 12 residues. V was shortened by 4 bases and J by 8 bases, with 15 bases between the two germline ends. The germline V gene has CDR1 SQVTM and CDR2 ANQGSEA. The CDR3 loop is CSVGQAPLQQYF. The CDR3 nucleotides are TGCAGCGTTGGGCAGGCCCCTTTACAGCAGTACTTC.

This chain joins TRBV20-1 and TRBJ1-4; D uncertain. The germline V gene has CDR1 DFQATT and CDR2 SNEGSKA (reference sequence). V gave up 5 bases and J gave up 0 bases, with 10 bases separating them. This CDR3 has 14 residues. The DNA for the CDR3 is TGCAGTGCTCCAACAGATCCAACTAATGAAAAACTGTTTTTT. Encoded protein: CSAPTDPTNEKLFF.

The chain has TRBV12-3 or TRBV12-4 and TRBJ1-1; 7 nucleotides match TRBD1. The CDR3 spans 14 residues. Germline trimming cut 5 bases from V and 11 bases from J; bases unmatched to any gene: 14. For the CDR3, the DNA is TGTGCCAGCAGTCCCGACAGGGCGTCGGAGGTGGCTTTCTTT. This encodes CASSPDRASEVAFF.

This CDR3 reads CATTPRTEANQPQHF. CDR3 nucleotides: TGTGCCACTACCCCTAGGACGGAGGCTAATCAGCCCCAGCATTTT. This sequence joins TRBV19 and TRBJ1-5; no firm D call. Trimming shortened V by 10 bases and J by 4 bases, and 20 bases separated the two germline ends. The germline V gene has CDR1 LNHDA and CDR2 SQIVND (reference sequence). This CDR3 has 15 residues. The full variable domain, rest sourced from reference TRBV19 and TRBJ1-5, is DGGITQSPKYLFRKEGQNVTLSCEQNLNHDAMYWYRQDPGQGLRLIYYSQIVNDFQKGDIAEGYSVSREKKESFPLTVTSAQKNPTAFYLCATTPRTEANQPQHFGDGTRLSIL.

This clonotype came up a few times. The CDR3 here is CASSQETGTGELFF. CDR3 DNA: TGCGCCAGCAGCCAAGAGACAGGGACCGGGGAGCTGTTTTTT. The chain carries TRBV4-3 and TRBJ2-2; 7 nucleotides match TRBD1. This CDR3 spans 14 amino acids. The germline V gene has CDR1 LGHNA and CDR2 YSLEER. With 0 bases clipped from V and 5 bases from J, the junction kept 0 bases outside the gene matches.

The chain has TRBV2 and TRBJ2-5; possibly TRBD1 for D (5 bases). The germline CDR1 and CDR2 sequences are SNHLY and FYNNEI. The CDR3 spans 15 residues. Trimming stripped 4 bases from V and 3 bases from J, with 15 bases between. In DNA form, the CDR3 reads TGTGCCAGCAGTGCCCTGCGTGGGGCGGAAGAGACCCAGTACTTC. Translation: CASSALRGAEETQYF.

The chain carries TRBV20-1 and TRBJ2-1, with 12 bases identical to TRBD2. Trimming at V came to 5 bases and at J to 4 bases, leaving 6 bases not matched to a gene. In germline, CDR1 is DFQATT, CDR2 SNEGSKA (reference sequence). The CDR3 covers 15 residues. Written as DNA, the CDR3 is TGCAGTGCTCCCGGGACTAGCGGGTTGTACAATGAGCAGTTCTTC. Translated, it gives CSAPGTSGLYNEQFF.

The rearrangement uses TRBV7-3 and TRBJ2-1; TRBD2 might be the D (5 bases). This CDR3 is 13 amino acids long. Trimming removed 5 bases at V and 5 bases at J, with 10 bases between. Looked up from germline, CDR1 is SGHTA and CDR2 is FQGTGA. Written as DNA, the CDR3 is TGTGCCAGCAGCGGCGGACTGGACAATGAGCAGTTCTTC. Protein: CASSGGLDNEQFF.

A few counts support this clonotype. V usage is TRBV20-1 and J usage is TRBJ2-4; a possible D gene is TRBD2 (6 bases). CDR3 length: 16 residues. Germline CDR1 reads DFQATT; CDR2 reads SNEGSKA (reference sequence). V shed 5 bases and J shed 1 base, with 18 bases lying between them. CDR3 residues: CSASRDFSTAKNIQYF. CDR3 coding DNA: TGCAGTGCTTCTCGGGACTTTAGTACGGCCAAAAACATTCAGTACTTC.

In nucleotides, the CDR3 is TGTGCCAGCAGGAGGACAGCGACTAACAATGAGCAGTTCTTC. Its protein product is CASRRTATNNEQFF. The chain is built from TRBV14 and TRBJ2-1; D may be TRBD1 (6 bases). Germline CDR1 SGHDN, CDR2 FVKESK. The CDR3 sequence is 14 residues long. The V end was cut by 6 bases, the J end by 5 bases, with 14 bases between. The full variable domain, in which reference TRBV14 and TRBJ2-1 provide the parts outside the CDR3, is EAGVTQFPSHSVIEKGQTVTLRCDPISGHDNLYWYRRVMGKEIKFLLHFVKESKQDESGMPNNRFLAERTGGTYSTLKVQPAELEDSGVYFCASRRTATNNEQFFGPGTRLTVL.